Shown below are 21 T cell receptor beta chains from a single sample sequenced in a study of blood T cell repertoires in COVID-19 (TCRdb year 2020). The library was made by the immunoSEQ multiplex PCR assay. In TCRdb, the immuneACCESS table is reduced to in-frame sequences with V and J assigned. These tables do not hold every clone; where another copy was compared, an unresolved V gene accounts for under half, and the others remain unexplained. Within this sample are 95,000 to 150,000 clones, with roughly 84% of them counted one time only. Around 4.2% of the sample is taken by the ten largest. Sequenced sample: PBMCs or T cells enriched from blood (not recorded which). These receptor sequences come from a woman aged 30 to 39 who had recovered from COVID-19.

This rearrangement joins TRBV5-1 to TRBJ2-1; 9 bases fit TRBD2. Germline V gene sequence: CDR1 SGHRS, CDR2 YFSETQ. V lost 4 bases, J lost 5 bases, and 16 bases stayed unmatched. The CDR3 has 18 residues. For the CDR3, the DNA is TGCGCCAGCAGCCCCCTCCCCCTTAGCGGGAGTCGGGACAATGAGCAGTTCTTC. Protein: CASSPLPLSGSRDNEQFF.

The rearrangement links TRBV4-2 to TRBJ2-1; possibly TRBD2 for D (7 bases). The V gene lost 4 bases and the J gene lost 5 bases, with 24 bases spanning the gap. Germline V CDR1 and CDR2: LGHNA, YNFKEQ. The CDR3 has 18 residues. The CDR3 here is CASSLGTPASGLNNEQFF. The DNA for the CDR3 is TGTGCCAGCAGCCTAGGGACACCAGCTAGCGGATTAAACAATGAGCAGTTCTTC.

With regard to this clone: Distinct nucleotide sequences in the sample also encode this CDR3. J is TRBJ1-5 and V is TRBV24-1; D remains ambiguous. The CDR3 contains 12 residues. The V and J ends lost 4 bases and 4 bases respectively, with 4 bases between them. Germline V gene data show CDR1 as KGHDR and CDR2 as SFDVKD. CDR3 in DNA: TGTGCCACCAGTGACGGGAATCAGCCCCAGCATTTT. The encoded protein is CATSDGNQPQHF.

Here the CDR3 reads CASSQVGAVGRKTQYF. For the CDR3, the DNA is TGTGCCAGCAGCCAAGTAGGGGCTGTGGGTCGAAAGACCCAGTACTTC. The J gene is TRBJ2-5, the V gene TRBV3-1 (or the pseudogene TRBV3-2); tentatively, D is TRBD1 (5 bases). Deletions cut 1 base from V and 6 bases from J, with 18 bases between. There are 16 residues in the CDR3. Germline CDR1 is LGHDT and CDR2 is YNNKEL (reference sequence).

V and J are TRBV6-6 and TRBJ1-2; 7 bases align to TRBD1. J gave up 8 bases and V 0 bases, and 9 bases lay outside the gene matches. Germline V gene lookup returns CDR1 MNHNY and CDR2 SVGAGI (reference sequence). This CDR3 contains 15 residues. CDR3 residues: CASSYSTGTSGGYTF. For the CDR3, the DNA is TGTGCCAGCAGTTACTCGACAGGGACCTCGGGGGGCTACACCTTC.

This clone is a singleton in its sample. The V gene is TRBV9, the J gene TRBJ1-3; TRBD1 aligns across 7 bases. The V segment lost 7 bases and the J segment 4 bases; nucleotides outside the gene matches: 11. The CDR3 spans 15 residues. Per the germline V gene, CDR1 is SGDLS and CDR2 is YYNGEE. The CDR3 DNA reads as TGTGCCAGCGCCTCTACAGGGGCCTGGGGAAACACCATATATTTT. Protein product: CASASTGAWGNTIYF.

The chain joins TRBV2 to TRBJ2-7; D might be TRBD2 (5 bases). Germline V gene lookup returns CDR1 SNHLY and CDR2 FYNNEI. The V end lost 6 bases, the J end lost 0 bases, and 12 bases lay between the germline ends. This CDR3 contains 14 residues. In DNA form, the CDR3 reads TGTGCCAGCAGCGAACGGACTTACTCCTACGAGCAGTACTTC. Protein product: CASSERTYSYEQYF.

The rearrangement uses TRBV3-1 (or the pseudogene TRBV3-2) and TRBJ2-1; TRBD2 agrees at 11 bases. Germline-derived CDR1 and CDR2 are LGHDT and YNNKEL (reference sequence). The CDR3 spans 16 residues. Unmatched junction bases numbered 5, after V lost 4 bases and J lost 3 bases. CDR3 sequence (DNA): TGTGCCAGCAGCCGGGAACTAGCGGGGGTCTACAATGAGCAGTTCTTC. Encoded protein: CASSRELAGVYNEQFF.

V and J are TRBV6-2 or TRBV6-3 and TRBJ1-2; a weak D match, TRBD1 (6 bases). CDR1 and CDR2 (germline): MNHEY, SVGEGT. The V and J ends lost 6 bases and 7 bases respectively, with 21 bases between them. The CDR3 contains 15 residues. CDR3 region: CASSQDDRPLGGYTF. CDR3 nucleotides: TGTGCCAGCAGCCAAGACGACAGGCCACTTGGTGGCTACACCTTC.

This chain uses TRBV5-1 with TRBJ2-3, with TRBD2 matching 14 bases. CDR3 length equals 16 residues. V shed 4 bases, J shed 5 bases, and the junction held 6 bases outside the gene matches. Germline lookup yields CDR1 SGHRS and CDR2 YFSETQ. CDR3 residues: CASSPGLAGGGDTQYF. The CDR3 nucleotides read TGCGCCAGCAGCCCAGGACTAGCGGGAGGCGGAGATACGCAGTATTTT.

The rearrangement links TRBV18 to TRBJ1-5; perhaps TRBD1 as D (5 bases). V lost 5 bases, J lost 4 bases, and 9 bases lay in between. There are 13 residues in the CDR3. Per germline, CDR1 KGHSH and CDR2 LQKENI. CDR3 sequence reads: CASSGRANQPQHF. The CDR3 DNA sequence: TGTGCCAGCTCAGGCAGGGCTAATCAGCCCCAGCATTTT.

The chain has TRBV30 and TRBJ2-7; 12 bases fit TRBD2. This CDR3 has 16 amino acids. The germline V gene has CDR1 GTSNPN and CDR2 SVGIG (reference sequence). With 4 bases clipped from V and 3 bases from J, the junction kept 10 bases outside the gene matches. The CDR3 nucleotides read TGTGCCTGGATTCCCACTCTAGCGGGAGGGAACTACGAGCAGTACTTC. This encodes CAWIPTLAGGNYEQYF.

The chain couples TRBV7-2 to TRBJ2-5, with 7 bases that match TRBD1. After removal of 2 bases from V and 2 bases from J, the junction contained 8 bases not matched to a gene. Germline-derived CDR1 and CDR2 are SGHTA and FQGNSA. This CDR3 region has 16 residues. Here the CDR3 reads CASSLRGRAGQETQYF. The CDR3 DNA reads TGTGCCAGCAGCTTAAGGGGGCGGGCAGGGCAAGAGACCCAGTACTTC.

This chain connects TRBV4-3 to TRBJ1-3; 7 positions match TRBD1. CDR1 LGHNA and CDR2 YSLEER come from the germline V gene. V dropped 0 bases and J dropped 2; count of bases not matched to a gene: 7. The CDR3 runs to 17 residues. The chain's CDR3 is CASSQDEGQQTGNTIYF. CDR3 DNA sequence: TGCGCCAGCAGCCAAGATGAGGGACAGCAAACTGGAAACACCATATATTTT.

The chain links TRBV7-2 to TRBJ1-5; possible D gene TRBD1, 6 bases. V lost 1 base to trimming and J lost 4 bases, with 8 bases between them. CDR1 is SGHTA and CDR2 is FQGNSA in the germline V gene. The CDR3 runs 14 residues. CDR3 in amino acids: CASSLGQGNQPQHF. The DNA of the CDR3 is TGTGCCAGCAGCTTAGGGCAGGGGAATCAGCCCCAGCATTTT.

V gene TRBV7-9 combines with J gene TRBJ2-1, with D maybe TRBD1 (6 bases). This CDR3 spans 13 amino acids. V lost 3 bases and J lost 7, with 10 bases in between. Germline V CDR1 and CDR2: SEHNR, FQNEAQ (reference sequence). The CDR3 DNA sequence: TGTGCCAGCAGCTTGGGGGCCAGTAATGAGCAGTTCTTC. Residues: CASSLGASNEQFF. The entire variable domain, with the rest obtained from reference TRBV7-9 and TRBJ2-1, is as follows: DTGVSQNPRHKITKRGQNVTFRCDPISEHNRLYWYRQTLGQGPEFLTYFQNEAQLEKSRLLSDRFSAERPKGSFSTLEIQRTEQGDSAMYLCASSLGASNEQFFGPGTRLTVL.

This chain uses TRBV7-9 with TRBJ2-1; 16 bases fit TRBD2. CDR3 length: 18 amino acids. Per germline, CDR1 SEHNR and CDR2 FQNEAQ (reference sequence). After removal of 5 bases from V and 5 bases from J, the junction contained 9 bases not matched to a gene. The CDR3 nucleotides are TGTGCCAGCAGCACGGGACTAGCGGGAGGGCGCAAGGACAATGAGCAGTTCTTC. Its translation is CASSTGLAGGRKDNEQFF.

The chain uses TRBV19 and TRBJ2-6; D perhaps matches TRBD1 (6 bases). Germline-derived CDR1 and CDR2 are LNHDA and SQIVND (reference sequence). The length of the CDR3 is 16 residues. Trimming pared 4 bases from V and 4 bases from J, leaving 14 bases between. The CDR3 region is CASSSSGARGANVLTF. For the CDR3, the DNA is TGTGCCAGTAGTAGTTCAGGGGCGCGGGGGGCCAACGTCCTGACTTTC. The variable domain in full, with the rest retrieved from reference TRBV19 and TRBJ2-6, is DGGITQSPKYLFRKEGQNVTLSCEQNLNHDAMYWYRQDPGQGLRLIYYSQIVNDFQKGDIAEGYSVSREKKESFPLTVTSAQKNPTAFYLCASSSSGARGANVLTFGAGSRLTVL.

The chain is built from TRBV4-3 and TRBJ2-7; TRBD2 agrees at 9 bases. The CDR3 extends over 13 amino acids. The germline V gene encodes CDR1 LGHNA and CDR2 YSLEER. J lost 6 bases, V lost 1 base, and 1 base had no gene match. CDR3 in DNA: TGCGCCAGCAGCCAAGGACTAGCGGTCGAGCAGTACTTC. Amino acids: CASSQGLAVEQYF.

The rearrangement links TRBV4-3 to TRBJ1-2, with D perhaps matching TRBD1 (5 bases). Per the germline V gene, CDR1 is LGHNA and CDR2 is YSLEER. The CDR3 length is 14 residues. Trimming stripped 0 bases from V and 8 bases from J, with 13 bases between. Written as DNA, the CDR3 is TGCGCCAGCAGCCAAGATTCCCAGGGAAGAGGCTACACCTTC. Protein: CASSQDSQGRGYTF.

The chain joins TRBV30 to TRBJ1-1; no firm D call. Germline-derived CDR1 and CDR2 are GTSNPN and SVGIG (reference sequence). V lost 0 bases to trimming and J lost 4 bases, with 15 bases between them. The CDR3 length is 15 residues. CDR3 coding DNA: TGTGCCTGGAGTGTAGCTCCCGGGTGGAGCACTGAAGCTTTCTTT. It translates to CAWSVAPGWSTEAFF.